A selection of T cell receptor beta chains follows, all from one sample in a study of cytomegalovirus exposure and HLA in healthy donors. Sequencing used immunoSEQ multiplex PCR; TCRdb keeps in-frame clones, though not all of them. The table lists roughly 120,000 clones, about 68% of them singletons. The sequencing sample was made of PBMCs. Source of these receptors: a woman between 40 and 50 years old in good health and CMV-seropositive. Both conserved end residues are part of each CDR3. The order of the fields is D gene, V gene, J gene, CDR3 protein, CDR3 DNA. A D gene is named only where the DNA matches it firmly.

d_call: TRBD1; v_call: TRBV19; j_call: TRBJ2-3; cdr3_aa: CASSTGTGTDTQYF; cdr3_nt: TGTGCCAGTAGCACCGGGACAGGGACAGATACGCAGTATTTT
d_call: TRBD2; v_call: TRBV7-2; j_call: TRBJ2-7; cdr3_aa: CASSLDGGGAYEQYF; cdr3_nt: TGTGCCAGCAGCTTAGACGGCGGGGGGGCCTACGAGCAGTACTTC
d_call: .; v_call: TRBV4-1; j_call: TRBJ2-1; cdr3_aa: CASSQDRFGQWMGAGEQFF; cdr3_nt: TGCGCCAGCAGCCAAGATCGATTTGGCCAGTGGATGGGCGCAGGGGAGCAGTTCTTC
d_call: TRBD1; v_call: TRBV7-9; j_call: TRBJ2-2; cdr3_aa: CASRTDRDYTGELFF; cdr3_nt: TGTGCCAGCAGAACCGACAGGGATTACACCGGGGAGCTGTTTTTT
d_call: .; v_call: TRBV9; j_call: TRBJ2-1; cdr3_aa: CASSGGESYNEQFF; cdr3_nt: TGTGCCAGCAGCGGGGGGGAATCCTACAATGAGCAGTTCTTC
d_call: TRBD1; v_call: TRBV18; j_call: TRBJ2-7; cdr3_aa: CASSPRQGGTQYEQYF; cdr3_nt: TGTGCCAGCTCACCGCGACAGGGCGGAACCCAATACGAGCAGTACTTC
d_call: TRBD1; v_call: TRBV5-4; j_call: TRBJ2-7; cdr3_aa: CASSLAQGQGSDEQYF; cdr3_nt: TGTGCCAGCAGCTTGGCCCAAGGACAGGGGTCGGACGAGCAGTACTTC
d_call: TRBD2; v_call: TRBV7-2; j_call: TRBJ2-1; cdr3_aa: CASSSQRGLNNEQFF; cdr3_nt: TGTGCCAGCAGCTCTCAGCGGGGGCTTAACAATGAGCAGTTCTTC
d_call: .; v_call: TRBV19; j_call: TRBJ2-2; cdr3_aa: CASSIGLGPTGELFF; cdr3_nt: TGTGCCAGTAGTATAGGACTAGGGCCCACCGGGGAGCTGTTTTTT
d_call: TRBD1; v_call: TRBV7-6; j_call: TRBJ1-6; cdr3_aa: CASSLTGDGDSPLHF; cdr3_nt: TGTGCCAGCAGCTTGACAGGGGATGGAGATTCACCCCTCCACTTT
d_call: TRBD1; v_call: TRBV19; j_call: TRBJ1-2; cdr3_aa: CASSTPGQLAYGYTF; cdr3_nt: TGTGCCAGTAGTACACCGGGACAGCTAGCGTATGGCTACACCTTC
d_call: TRBD2; v_call: TRBV7-3; j_call: TRBJ2-1; cdr3_aa: CASSLAGGPFSEQFF; cdr3_nt: TGTGCCAGCAGCTTAGCGGGGGGGCCTTTCAGTGAGCAGTTCTTC
d_call: TRBD1; v_call: TRBV5-1; j_call: TRBJ2-6; cdr3_aa: CASSLGTGDSSGANVLTF; cdr3_nt: TGCGCCAGCAGCCTCGGGACAGGGGACTCCTCTGGGGCCAACGTCCTGACTTTC
d_call: TRBD1; v_call: TRBV5-5; j_call: TRBJ2-7; cdr3_aa: CASSTHRGVHEQYF; cdr3_nt: TGTGCCAGCAGCACCCACAGGGGAGTCCACGAGCAGTACTTC
d_call: TRBD1; v_call: TRBV9; j_call: TRBJ2-7; cdr3_aa: CASSESDRVGSYEQYF; cdr3_nt: TGTGCCAGCAGCGAGTCGGACAGGGTAGGTTCCTACGAGCAGTACTTC
d_call: TRBD1; v_call: TRBV7-9; j_call: TRBJ2-7; cdr3_aa: CASIRTGNSYEQYF; cdr3_nt: TGTGCCAGCATCCGGACAGGGAATAGCTACGAGCAGTACTTC
d_call: TRBD2; v_call: TRBV5-4; j_call: TRBJ2-7; cdr3_aa: CATQLAGGREQYF; cdr3_nt: TGTGCCACACAACTAGCGGGAGGGCGCGAGCAGTACTTC